Listed here is a single TCR beta chain. This entry is derived from a study of blood T cell repertoires in COVID-19. V shed 0 bases and J shed 4 bases, with 10 bases lying between them. Germline loops: CDR1 SGHRS, CDR2 YFSETQ. There are 14 residues in the CDR3. Only in-frame clones appear in the TCRdb table, and some are missing; sequencing was by immunoSEQ multiplex PCR. The table has 20,000 to 30,000 clones, approximately 94% seen once. This receptor was obtained from a woman between 45 and 65 years old with active COVID-19. The gene calls are TRBV5-1 and TRBJ1-2; possibly TRBD1 for D (6 bases). The specimen sequenced was peripheral blood. In nucleotides, the CDR3 is TGCGCCAGCAGCTTGGTCAGGGGCGGCTATGGCTACACCTTC. Encoded protein: CASSLVRGGYGYTF.